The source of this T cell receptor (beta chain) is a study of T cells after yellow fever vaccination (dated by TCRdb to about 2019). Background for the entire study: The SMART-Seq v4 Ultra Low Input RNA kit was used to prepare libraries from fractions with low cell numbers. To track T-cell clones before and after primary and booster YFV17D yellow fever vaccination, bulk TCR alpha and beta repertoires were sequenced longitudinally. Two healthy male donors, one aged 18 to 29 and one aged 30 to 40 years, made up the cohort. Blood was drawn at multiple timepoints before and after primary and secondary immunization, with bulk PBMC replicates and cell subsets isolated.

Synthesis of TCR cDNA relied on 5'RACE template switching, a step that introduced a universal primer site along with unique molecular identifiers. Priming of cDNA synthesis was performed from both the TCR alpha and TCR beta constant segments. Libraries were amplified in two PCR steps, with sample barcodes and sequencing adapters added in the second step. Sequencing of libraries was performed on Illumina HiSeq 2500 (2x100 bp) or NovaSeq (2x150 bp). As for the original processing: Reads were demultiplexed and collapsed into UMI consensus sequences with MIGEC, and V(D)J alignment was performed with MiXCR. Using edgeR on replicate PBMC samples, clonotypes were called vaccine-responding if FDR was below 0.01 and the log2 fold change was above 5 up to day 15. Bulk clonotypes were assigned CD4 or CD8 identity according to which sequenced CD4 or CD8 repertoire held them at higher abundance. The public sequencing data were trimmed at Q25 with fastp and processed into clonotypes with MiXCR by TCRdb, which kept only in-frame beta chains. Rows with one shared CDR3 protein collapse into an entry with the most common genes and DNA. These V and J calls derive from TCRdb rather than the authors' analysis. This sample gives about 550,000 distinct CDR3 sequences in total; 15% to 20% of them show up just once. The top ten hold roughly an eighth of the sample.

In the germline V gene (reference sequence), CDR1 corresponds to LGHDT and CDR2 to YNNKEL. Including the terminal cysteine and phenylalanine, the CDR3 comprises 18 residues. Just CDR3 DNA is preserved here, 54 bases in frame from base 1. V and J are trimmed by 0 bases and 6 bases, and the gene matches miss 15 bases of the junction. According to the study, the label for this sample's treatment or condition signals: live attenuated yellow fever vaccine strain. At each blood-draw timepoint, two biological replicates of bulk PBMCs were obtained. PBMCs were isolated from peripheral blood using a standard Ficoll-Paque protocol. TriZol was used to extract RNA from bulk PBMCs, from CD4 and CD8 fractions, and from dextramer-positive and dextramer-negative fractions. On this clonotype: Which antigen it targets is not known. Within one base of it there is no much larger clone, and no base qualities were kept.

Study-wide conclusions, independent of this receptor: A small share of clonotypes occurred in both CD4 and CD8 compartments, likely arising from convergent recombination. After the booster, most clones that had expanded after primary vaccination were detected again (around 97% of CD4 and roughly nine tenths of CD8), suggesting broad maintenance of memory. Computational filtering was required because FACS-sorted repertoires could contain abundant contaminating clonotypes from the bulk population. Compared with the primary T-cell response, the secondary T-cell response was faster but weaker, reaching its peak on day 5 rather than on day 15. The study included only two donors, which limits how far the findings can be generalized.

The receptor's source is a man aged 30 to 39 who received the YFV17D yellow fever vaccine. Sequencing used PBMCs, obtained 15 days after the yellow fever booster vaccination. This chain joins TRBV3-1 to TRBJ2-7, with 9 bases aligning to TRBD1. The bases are TGTGCCAGCAGCCAAGAAGGATCGGTCGGGACAGGGAAGGGCGAGCAGTACTTC. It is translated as CASSQEGSVGTGKGEQYF.